These 21 T cell receptor beta chains were sequenced from one sample in a study of cytomegalovirus exposure and HLA in healthy donors. In the PCR, 60 Vbeta and 13 Jbeta primers were used. Libraries were prepared by immunoSEQ multiplex PCR; TCRdb keeps only in-frame clonotypes and omits some of them. The table shows hundreds of thousands of clones, with 80% to 90% occurring only once. Sample: PBMCs. These TCRs come from a woman aged 18-35 years in good health and CMV-seronegative.

The chain carries TRBV27 and TRBJ2-1; weak D call: TRBD2 (6 bases). Germline V lookup: CDR1 MNHEY, CDR2 SMNVEV (reference sequence). There are 15 residues in the CDR3. Trimming left V 5 bases short and J 14 bases short, with 25 bases between. The CDR3 DNA follows: TGTGCCAGCAGTCAAACATCAGCGGGTACCCTCACAGAGTTCTTC. It specifies CASSQTSAGTLTEFF.

The chain carries TRBV18 and TRBJ2-5; possibly TRBD2 for D (6 bases). Per the germline V gene, CDR1 is KGHSH and CDR2 is LQKENI. Between the trimmed V and J ends, which lost 2 bases and 1 base, there was a span of 8 bases. The CDR3 has 14 residues. CDR3 sequence reads: CASSPISGQETQYF. CDR3 nucleotide sequence: TGTGCCAGCTCACCAATTAGCGGCCAAGAGACCCAGTACTTC.

The J gene is TRBJ2-1, the V gene TRBV27; 10 bases are shared with TRBD2. CDR1 and CDR2 (germline): MNHEY, SMNVEV (reference sequence). J gave up 7 bases and V 5 bases, and 5 bases lay outside the gene matches. CDR3 length: 14 residues. The DNA for the CDR3 is TGTGCCAGCAGTAGCGGGGGGGCGCTTAATGAGCAGTTCTTC. Translating it yields CASSSGGALNEQFF.

The J gene is TRBJ1-2, the V gene TRBV7-2; D gene ambiguous. The CDR3 is made up of 13 amino acids. V was trimmed by 5 bases and J by 5 bases, leaving 12 bases between them. Germline loops: CDR1 SGHTA, CDR2 FQGNSA. CDR3 DNA sequence: TGTGCCAGCAGCGAAAGCACGGGGTATGGCTACACCTTC. The encoded protein is CASSESTGYGYTF.

This sequence joins TRBV7-2 and TRBJ1-1; D is unresolved. V lost 3 bases, J lost 2 bases, and 13 bases lay in between. CDR3 length: 15 amino acids. Germline V gene sequence: CDR1 SGHTA, CDR2 FQGNSA. CDR3 protein: CASSFSRRLNTEAFF. The CDR3 bases are TGTGCCAGCAGCTTTTCCCGACGACTAAACACTGAAGCTTTCTTT.

The chain combines TRBV5-6 with TRBJ2-7, with a weak D call TRBD2 (5 bases). The germline CDR1 and CDR2 sequences are SGHDT and YYEEEE. The CDR3 covers 14 residues. V shed 2 bases and J shed 5 bases, with 14 bases lying between them. The CDR3 sequence: CASSLLDSVNEQYF. Written as DNA, the CDR3 is TGTGCCAGCAGCTTACTGGATAGCGTGAACGAGCAGTACTTC.

The rearrangement joins TRBV2 to TRBJ1-5, with 8 bases identical to TRBD1. Germline V lookup: CDR1 SNHLY, CDR2 FYNNEI. Germline trimming cut 6 bases from V and 1 base from J; bases unmatched to any gene: 5. The CDR3 spans 15 residues. DNA for the CDR3: TGTGCCAGCAGGGACAGGGCACTAAGCAATCAGCCCCAGCATTTT. Translated: CASRDRALSNQPQHF.

There are a few counts of this clone. V gene TRBV5-4 combines with J gene TRBJ2-7; 11 bases are a match to TRBD2. V lost 1 base and J lost 4; bases outside the gene matches: 10. CDR1 and CDR2 from the germline V gene are SGHNT and YYREEE (reference sequence). This CDR3 is built from 17 residues. CDR3: CASSLTKLAGAWYEQYF. The CDR3 DNA reads TGTGCCAGCAGCTTGACTAAACTAGCGGGAGCCTGGTACGAGCAGTACTTC.

A single count supports this clone. The rearrangement joins TRBV11-3 to TRBJ2-6, with D unresolved. The V and J ends lost 2 bases and 0 bases respectively, with 5 bases between them. The CDR3 runs 15 residues. Germline V gene data show CDR1 as SGHNT and CDR2 as YENEEA. The CDR3 here is CASSLSDSGANVLTF. Written as DNA, the CDR3 is TGTGCCAGCAGCTTAAGCGACTCTGGGGCCAACGTCCTGACTTTC. The variable domain in full, with the rest retrieved from reference TRBV11-3 and TRBJ2-6, is EAGVVQSPRYKIIEKKQPVAFWCNPISGHNTLYWYLQNLGQGPELLIRYENEEAVDDSQLPKDRFSAERLKGVDSTLKIQPAELGDSAVYLCASSLSDSGANVLTFGAGSRLTVL.

V and J are TRBV4-3 and TRBJ1-1; D not certain. Trimming took 0 bases from V and 10 from J, leaving 15 bases between them. In germline, CDR1 is LGHNA, CDR2 YSLEER. The CDR3 has 14 amino acids. CDR3 residues: CASSQETRTAVAFF. CDR3 sequence (DNA): TGCGCCAGCAGCCAAGAAACTAGGACGGCGGTAGCTTTCTTT.

This chain uses TRBV28 with TRBJ1-2; possibly TRBD1 for D (5 bases). This CDR3 contains 13 residues. Trimming removed 3 bases at V and 4 bases at J, with 9 bases between. Per germline, CDR1 MDHEN and CDR2 SYDVKM. CDR3 loop: CASSFGGSYGYTF. The CDR3 DNA reads TGTGCCAGCAGTTTTGGGGGGTCCTATGGCTACACCTTC.

The rearrangement links TRBV7-2 to TRBJ2-1, with 7 bases matching TRBD2. The CDR3 runs 15 residues. Trimming took 5 bases from V and 4 from J; bases not matched to a gene: 8. Germline CDR1 and CDR2: SGHTA and FQGNSA. CDR3 DNA sequence: TGTGCCAGCAGCCGAGCTGGCGGGAGTTACAATGAGCAGTTCTTC. Translating it yields CASSRAGGSYNEQFF.

V usage is TRBV27 and J usage is TRBJ2-7; 7 nucleotides agree with TRBD1. CDR3 length equals 15 residues. After removal of 6 bases from V and 6 bases from J, the junction contained 14 bases not matched to a gene. The germline V gene encodes CDR1 MNHEY and CDR2 SMNVEV (reference sequence). The CDR3 loop is CASRRGYGQVAEQYF. In DNA, the CDR3 is TGTGCCAGCAGGAGGGGGTACGGACAGGTGGCCGAGCAGTACTTC.

This chain joins TRBV10-3 and TRBJ2-1; TRBD1 matches 8 bases. The junction had 6 bases not matched to a gene; V was cut back by 4 bases and J by 10 bases. The CDR3 has 13 residues. Germline CDR1 and CDR2: ENHRY and SYGVKD. This CDR3 reads CAISVDREDEQFF. For the CDR3, the DNA is TGTGCCATCAGTGTGGACAGGGAAGACGAGCAGTTCTTC.

The chain uses TRBV5-1 and TRBJ2-7, with 10 nucleotides matching TRBD1. This CDR3 region has 12 residues. The trim removed 6 bases at V and 5 bases at J, leaving 2 bases unmatched. Germline V lookup: CDR1 SGHRS, CDR2 YFSETQ. The CDR3 is CASMGTGDEQYF. CDR3 nucleotides: TGCGCCAGCATGGGGACAGGGGACGAGCAGTACTTC.

The chain combines TRBV13 with TRBJ2-5; D gene ambiguous. The DNA end is more similar to TRBJ2-7, so the J call may be wrong. The CDR3 contains 15 residues. CDR1 is PRHDT and CDR2 is FYEKMQ in the germline V gene (reference sequence). CDR3 protein: CASSFSTRGRYEQYF. CDR3 bases: TGTGCCAGCAGCTTCTCTACCCGCGGAAGATACGAGCAGTACTTC.

The J gene is TRBJ2-4, the V gene TRBV10-3; unclear D gene. The CDR3 is 14 residues long. Trimming took off 5 bases at V and 3 bases at J, with 11 bases between the two ends. CDR1 and CDR2 (germline): ENHRY, SYGVKD. CDR3: CAISHTDGKNIQYF. The DNA of the CDR3 is TGTGCCATCAGTCACACAGACGGCAAAAACATTCAGTACTTC.

The chain recombines TRBV6-1 with TRBJ2-4; D gene unclear. V was pared by 7 bases and J by 1 base, with 8 bases between. The CDR3 length is 13 residues. Germline-derived CDR1 and CDR2 are MNHNS and SASEGT. The CDR3 nucleotides read TGTGCCAGCATCTTGTCGGCCAAAAACATTCAGTACTTC. Its translation: CASILSAKNIQYF.

The V gene is TRBV11-3, the J gene TRBJ1-2; a possible D gene is TRBD1 (6 bases). CDR3 length: 15 amino acids. The germline gives CDR1 SGHNT, CDR2 YENEEA. Trimming shortened V by 5 bases and J by 8 bases, and 21 bases separated the two germline ends. The CDR3 spells CASSRSTGRSEGYTF. In DNA, the CDR3 is TGTGCCAGCAGCCGATCTACAGGGCGATCGGAGGGCTACACCTTC.

CDR3 loop: CASSANMGDEQYF. The CDR3 bases are TGTGCCAGCAGCGCGAACATGGGAGACGAGCAGTACTTC. The rearrangement joins TRBV7-9 to TRBJ2-7; a possible D gene is TRBD2 (5 bases). The ends were cut back, 5 bases at V and 5 bases at J, with 13 bases in the middle. CDR3 length: 13 amino acids. CDR1 and CDR2 (germline): SEHNR, FQNEAQ (reference sequence).

This rearrangement joins TRBV2 to TRBJ1-4, with 8 bases fitting TRBD1. After removal of 6 bases from V and 0 bases from J, the junction contained 6 bases not matched to a gene. This CDR3 has 16 amino acids. Germline CDR1 reads SNHLY; CDR2 reads FYNNEI. The CDR3 sequence: CASRRQGATTNEKLFF. CDR3 in DNA: TGTGCCAGCAGAAGGCAGGGGGCAACAACTAATGAAAAACTGTTTTTT.